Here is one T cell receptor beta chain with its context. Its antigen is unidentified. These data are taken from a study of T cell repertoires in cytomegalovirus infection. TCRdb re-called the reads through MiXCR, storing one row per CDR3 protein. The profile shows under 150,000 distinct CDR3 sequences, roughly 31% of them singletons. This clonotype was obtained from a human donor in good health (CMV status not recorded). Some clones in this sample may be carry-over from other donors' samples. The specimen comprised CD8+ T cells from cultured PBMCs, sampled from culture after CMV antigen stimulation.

As DNA, the CDR3 is TGCGCCAGCAGCCAAGTTACGGGTCAGCCCCAGCATTTT. Protein product: CASSQVTGQPQHF. The rearrangement uses TRBV4-1 and TRBJ1-5; D not certain. V was pared by 1 base and J by 6 bases, with 7 bases between. Germline V gene lookup returns CDR1 MGHRA and CDR2 YSYEKL. The CDR3 totals 13 residues.